A single T cell receptor (beta chain) is shown here with its context. What it recognizes is unknown. Primers for the PCR totalled 60 Vbeta and 13 Jbeta. Data came from immunoSEQ multiplex PCR; TCRdb stores just in-frame clones and leaves some out. The sample consists of 150,000 to 200,000 clones, 70% to 80% of them appearing once. These data originate in a study of cytomegalovirus exposure and HLA in healthy donors. Study summary: Membership in the Caucasian-associated ancestry cluster was found for around 85% of a few hundred genotyped donors. Whole-study results and caveats: TCR beta sequences numbering more than 15,000 were associated with HLA alleles at 0.05 false discovery rate in a later analysis.

CDR3 length: 19 amino acids. The V gene end was trimmed by 1 base and the J gene end by 0 bases; junction bases not matched to a gene: 11. Germline V gene data show CDR1 as SGHRS and CDR2 as YFSETQ. Sequences were obtained from PBMCs. The chain joins TRBV5-1 to TRBJ1-4; 8 bases agree with TRBD1. The receptor comes from a woman aged 40 to 55 in good health and CMV-seronegative. CDR3 protein: CASSLIPLDRDATNEKLFF. The CDR3 DNA is TGCGCCAGCAGCTTGATCCCCTTGGACAGGGACGCAACTAATGAAAAACTGTTTTTT.